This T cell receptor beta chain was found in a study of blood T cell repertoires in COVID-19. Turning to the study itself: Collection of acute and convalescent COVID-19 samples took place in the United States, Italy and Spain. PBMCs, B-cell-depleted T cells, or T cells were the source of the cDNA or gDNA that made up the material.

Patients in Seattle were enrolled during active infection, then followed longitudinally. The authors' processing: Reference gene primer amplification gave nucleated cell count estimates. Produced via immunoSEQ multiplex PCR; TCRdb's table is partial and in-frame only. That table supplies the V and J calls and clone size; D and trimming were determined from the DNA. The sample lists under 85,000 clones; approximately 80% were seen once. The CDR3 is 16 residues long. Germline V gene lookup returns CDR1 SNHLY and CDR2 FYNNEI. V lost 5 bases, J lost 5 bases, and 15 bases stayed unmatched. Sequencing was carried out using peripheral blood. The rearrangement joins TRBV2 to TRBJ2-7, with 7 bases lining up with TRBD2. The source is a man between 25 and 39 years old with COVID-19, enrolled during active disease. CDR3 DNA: TGTGCCAGCAGTCGAGGGAACGGCGGGAGAACCAACGAGCAGTACTTC. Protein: CASSRGNGGRTNEQYF.